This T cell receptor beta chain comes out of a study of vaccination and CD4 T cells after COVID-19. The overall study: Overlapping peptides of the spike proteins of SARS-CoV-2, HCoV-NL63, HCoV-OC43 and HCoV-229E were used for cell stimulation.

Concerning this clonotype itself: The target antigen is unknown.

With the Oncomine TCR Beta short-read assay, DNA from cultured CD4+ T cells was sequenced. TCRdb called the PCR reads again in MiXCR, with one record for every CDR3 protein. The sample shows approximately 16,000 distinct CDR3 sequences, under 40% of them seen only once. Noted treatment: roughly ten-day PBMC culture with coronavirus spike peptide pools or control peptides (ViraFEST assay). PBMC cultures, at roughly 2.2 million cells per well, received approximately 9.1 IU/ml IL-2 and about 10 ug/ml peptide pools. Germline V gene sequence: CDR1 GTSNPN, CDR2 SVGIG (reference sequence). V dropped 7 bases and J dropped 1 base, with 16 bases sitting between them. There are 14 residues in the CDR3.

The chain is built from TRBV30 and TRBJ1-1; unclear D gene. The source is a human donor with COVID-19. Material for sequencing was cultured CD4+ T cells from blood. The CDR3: CALDRGFGNTEAFF. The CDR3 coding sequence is TGTGCCTTGGACCGGGGTTTTGGGAACACTGAAGCTTTCTTT.